This TCR beta chain appears in the sequencing data of a study of OX40 agonist ivuxolimab in advanced cancers. The wider study: Ivuxolimab is a fully human IgG2 antibody that activates OX40 (CD134). Points from the study as a whole: CD4+ and CD8+ T cells in blood underwent clonal expansion by week 6 at 0.1 to 3.0 mg/kg. Among T cells, CD8+ cells averaged more expanded clones than CD4+ cells.

The CDR3 sequence is 13 residues long. CDR1 and CDR2 (germline): SGHNT, YYREEE (reference sequence). With 10 bases removed from V and 6 bases from J, the gap between germline ends came to 20 bases. Here immunoSEQ multiplex PCR was the method, and the copy in TCRdb shows in-frame clones only, minus some. The data contain 60,000 to 85,000 clones, about 89% of them singletons. Turning to this clone: As yet, its antigen is unknown.

The chain joins TRBV5-4 to TRBJ2-7, with a weak D call TRBD2 (5 bases). Sample: CD4+ or CD8+ T cells sorted from blood, taken in a trial of the OX40 agonist ivuxolimab. The sequence was obtained from an adult with an advanced solid tumor such as melanoma, head and neck, liver or kidney cancer. The CDR3 sequence is CAYEGSYNGEQYF. The CDR3, as DNA: TGTGCCTACGAGGGCAGCTATAATGGCGAGCAGTACTTC.